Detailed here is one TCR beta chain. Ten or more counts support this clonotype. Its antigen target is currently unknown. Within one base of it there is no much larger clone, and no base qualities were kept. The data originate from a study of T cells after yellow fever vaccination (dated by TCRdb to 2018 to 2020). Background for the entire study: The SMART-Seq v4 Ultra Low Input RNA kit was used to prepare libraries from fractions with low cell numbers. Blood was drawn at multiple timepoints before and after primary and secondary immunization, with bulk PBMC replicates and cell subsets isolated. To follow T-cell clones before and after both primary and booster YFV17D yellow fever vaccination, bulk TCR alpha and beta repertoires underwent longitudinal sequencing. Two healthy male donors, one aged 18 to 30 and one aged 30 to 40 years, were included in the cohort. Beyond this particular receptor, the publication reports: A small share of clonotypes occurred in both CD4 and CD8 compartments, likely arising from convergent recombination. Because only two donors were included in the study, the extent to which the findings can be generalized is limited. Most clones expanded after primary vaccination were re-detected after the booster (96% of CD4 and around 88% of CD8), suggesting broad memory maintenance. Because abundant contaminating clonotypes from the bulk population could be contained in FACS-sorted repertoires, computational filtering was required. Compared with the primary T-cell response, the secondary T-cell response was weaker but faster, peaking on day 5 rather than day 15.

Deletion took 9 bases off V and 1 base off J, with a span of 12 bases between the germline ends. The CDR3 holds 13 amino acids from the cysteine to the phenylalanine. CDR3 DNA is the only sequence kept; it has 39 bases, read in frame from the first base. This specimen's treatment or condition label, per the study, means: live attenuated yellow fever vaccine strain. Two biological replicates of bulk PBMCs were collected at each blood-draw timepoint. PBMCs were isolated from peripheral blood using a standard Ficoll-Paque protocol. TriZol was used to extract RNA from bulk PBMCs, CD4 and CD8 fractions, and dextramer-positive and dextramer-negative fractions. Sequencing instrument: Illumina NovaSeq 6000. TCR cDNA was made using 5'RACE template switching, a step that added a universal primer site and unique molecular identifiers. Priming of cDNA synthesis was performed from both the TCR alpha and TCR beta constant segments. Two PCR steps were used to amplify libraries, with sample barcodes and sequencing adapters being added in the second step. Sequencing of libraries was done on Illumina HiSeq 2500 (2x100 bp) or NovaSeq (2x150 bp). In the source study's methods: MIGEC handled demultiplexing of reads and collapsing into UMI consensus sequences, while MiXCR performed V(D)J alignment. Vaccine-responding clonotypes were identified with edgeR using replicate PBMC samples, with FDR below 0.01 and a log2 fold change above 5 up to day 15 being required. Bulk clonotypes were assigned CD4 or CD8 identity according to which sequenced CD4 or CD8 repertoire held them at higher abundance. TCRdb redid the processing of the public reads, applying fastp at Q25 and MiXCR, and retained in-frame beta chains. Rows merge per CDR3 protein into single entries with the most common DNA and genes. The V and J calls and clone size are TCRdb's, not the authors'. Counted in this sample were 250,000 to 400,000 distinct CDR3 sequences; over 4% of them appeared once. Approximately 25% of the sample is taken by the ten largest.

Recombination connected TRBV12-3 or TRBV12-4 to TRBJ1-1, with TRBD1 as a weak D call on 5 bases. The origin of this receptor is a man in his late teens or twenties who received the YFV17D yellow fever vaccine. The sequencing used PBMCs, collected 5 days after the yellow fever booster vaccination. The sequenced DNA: TGTGCCAGTATCGGGACGGGGAACACTGAAGCTTTCTTT. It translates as CASIGTGNTEAFF.